These 5 T cell receptor beta chains originate from one sample sequenced in a study of radiation and T cells in renal cell carcinoma. Indicated time point: baseline pretreatment blood. Treatment indicated: 15 Gy SBRT to primary tumor, nephrectomy 4 weeks later. Sequencing was performed with immunoSEQ multiplex PCR; in TCRdb, only in-frame clones are kept and a portion is missing. This sample has 45,000 to 65,000 clones, with 78% found just once. Specimen: blood, collected from a patient whose treatment included radiotherapy and nephrectomy. The receptors stem from a man aged 60 to 75 with renal cell carcinoma.

The chain is built from TRBV14 and TRBJ2-5, with D tentatively TRBD2 (5 bases). Trimming cost V 3 bases and J 5 bases, with 13 bases left between them. CDR3 length: 14 residues. Germline V gene lookup returns CDR1 SGHDN and CDR2 FVKESK. The CDR3 spells CASSQGSLTETQYF. CDR3 DNA sequence: TGTGCCAGCAGCCAGGGGAGCTTAACCGAGACCCAGTACTTC.

The chain has TRBV11-3 and TRBJ2-7; D is unclear. The V and J ends lost 7 bases and 3 bases respectively, with 10 bases between them. CDR1 and CDR2 from the germline V gene are SGHNT and YENEEA. CDR3 length: 12 residues. The CDR3 bases are TGTGCCAGCACCAAATCCGGCTACGAGCAGTACGTC. It encodes CASTKSGYEQYV.

This CDR3 is CASSTRAGGNQPQHF. DNA of the CDR3: TGTGCCAGCTCCACCCGGGCAGGGGGAAATCAGCCCCAGCATTTT. The chain has TRBV18 and TRBJ1-5; 7 positions match TRBD1. V was pared by 6 bases and J by 4 bases, with 9 bases of the junction left unmatched. Germline values: CDR1 KGHSH, CDR2 LQKENI. The CDR3 covers 15 residues.

The chain uses TRBV19 and TRBJ1-2, with a tentative D call TRBD1 (6 bases). V lost 5 bases and J 8 bases, leaving 21 bases between the germline ends. This CDR3 comprises 15 residues. Germline values: CDR1 LNHDA, CDR2 SQIVND (reference sequence). In DNA, the CDR3 is TGTGCCAGTAGTTTGGGCGCGGGCAGGGGAGGCGGCTACACCTTC. It translates to CASSLGAGRGGGYTF.

This chain connects TRBV5-1 to TRBJ2-5; possibly TRBD2 for D (5 bases). Germline CDR1 SGHRS, CDR2 YFSETQ. This CDR3 contains 13 residues. Trimming shortened V by 2 bases and J by 2 bases, and 7 bases separated the two germline ends. The CDR3 DNA sequence: TGCGCCAGCAGCTTAAGCGGTCAAGAGACCCAGTACTTC. It yields the protein CASSLSGQETQYF.